The 22 T cell receptor beta chains given below trace back to one sample, sequenced in a study of blood T cell repertoires in COVID-19. Only in-frame clones appear in the TCRdb table, and some are missing; sequencing was by immunoSEQ multiplex PCR. Here the sample spans some 97,000 clones, 85% to 90% being singletons. The sequenced sample consisted of peripheral blood. The origin of the receptors is a human donor in a cohort sampled during active COVID-19.

This clone is a singleton in its sample. The chain employs TRBV15 and TRBJ1-5; D might be TRBD1 (6 bases). Germline CDR1 is LNHNV and CDR2 is YYDKDF (reference sequence). CDR3 length: 15 residues. V lost 0 bases to trimming and J lost 4 bases, with 10 bases between them. The CDR3 loop reads CATSRDRQGNQPQHF. CDR3 coding DNA: TGTGCCACCAGCAGAGATCGGCAGGGGAATCAGCCCCAGCATTTT.

The rearrangement uses TRBV7-8 and TRBJ1-2, with 8 positions matching TRBD1. This CDR3 comprises 13 residues. Germline V gives CDR1 SGHVS, CDR2 FQNEAQ. The J segment lost 7 bases and the V segment lost 4 bases, leaving 5 bases of the junction unmatched. CDR3 DNA: TGTGCCAGCAGCTGGGGACAGGCGGTTGGCTACACCTTC. Amino acids: CASSWGQAVGYTF.

CDR3 amino acids: CASSPFGQQKAAGNTIYF. The CDR3 nucleotides are TGTGCCAGCAGCCCCTTCGGACAACAAAAGGCGGCTGGAAACACCATATATTTT. This chain uses TRBV9 with TRBJ1-3; D is possibly TRBD1 (5 bases). Germline CDR1 reads SGDLS; CDR2 reads YYNGEE. V was clipped by 4 bases and J by 2 bases, with 22 bases between them. This CDR3 is 18 amino acids long.

This chain connects TRBV11-2 to TRBJ2-5, with D unclear. CDR1 and CDR2 from the germline V gene are SGHAT and FQNNGV. The CDR3 is 15 residues long. V shed 3 bases and J shed 2 bases, with 13 bases lying between them. CDR3 residues: CASSFSDGLQETQYF. The CDR3, as DNA: TGTGCCAGCAGCTTTTCCGATGGGCTACAAGAGACCCAGTACTTC.

The gene calls are TRBV9 and TRBJ1-3; 9 bases agree with TRBD1. Germline loops: CDR1 SGDLS, CDR2 YYNGEE. The trim removed 2 bases at V and 0 bases at J, leaving 12 bases unmatched. The CDR3 is made up of 19 amino acids. The CDR3 bases are TGTGCCAGCAGCGTTTCAATTCCGGGACAGGGTTTCTCTGGAAACACCATATATTTT. As protein: CASSVSIPGQGFSGNTIYF.

This clone was found a few times. This chain links TRBV5-1 with TRBJ2-3; 11 positions agree with TRBD2. Germline loops: CDR1 SGHRS, CDR2 YFSETQ. V lost 0 bases, J lost 8 bases, and 5 bases stayed unmatched. The CDR3 runs 15 residues. The CDR3 sequence is CASSLASLAGGTQYF. The CDR3 nucleotides are TGCGCCAGCAGCTTGGCCAGCCTAGCGGGGGGTACGCAGTATTTT. Combining the CDR3 with reference TRBV5-1 and TRBJ2-3 gives the whole variable domain KAGVTQTPRYLIKTRGQQVTLSCSPISGHRSVSWYQQTPGQGLQFLFEYFSETQRNKGNFPGRFSGRQFSNSRSEMNVSTLELGDSALYLCASSLASLAGGTQYFGPGTRLTVL.

The chain combines TRBV6-5 with TRBJ1-2, with 8 bases that match TRBD1. CDR1 and CDR2 from the germline V gene are MNHEY and SVGAGI. V lost 5 bases, J lost 12 bases, and 11 bases stayed unmatched. The CDR3 length is 13 residues. Here the CDR3 reads CASSRDRPNFDTF. CDR3 nucleotides: TGTGCCAGCAGTCGGGACAGGCCCAACTTCGACACCTTC.

V is TRBV7-2 and J is TRBJ2-7; D gene unclear. Trimming took 5 bases from V and 7 from J, leaving 15 bases between them. From germline, CDR1 is SGHTA and CDR2 FQGNSA. The CDR3 length is 13 residues. Here the CDR3 DNA reads TGTGCCAGCAGCCCCGAGAGGAGAAGGGAGCAGTACTTC. Translating it yields CASSPERRREQYF. Combining the CDR3 with reference TRBV7-2 and TRBJ2-7 gives the whole variable domain GAGVSQSPSNKVTEKGKDVELRCDPISGHTALYWYRQSLGQGLEFLIYFQGNSAPDKSGLPSDRFSAERTGGSVSTLTIQRTQQEDSAVYLCASSPERRREQYFGPGTRLTVT.

The chain's CDR3 is CATQGGLDYGYTF. The CDR3 nucleotides read TGTGCCACCCAGGGGGGTTTAGACTATGGCTACACCTTC. J is TRBJ1-2 and V is TRBV10-3; 7 bases match TRBD1. Germline CDR1 ENHRY, CDR2 SYGVKD. The CDR3 consists of 13 residues. Trimming took 10 bases from V and 3 from J; bases not matched to a gene: 8.

This clone has a single count. The chain couples TRBV3-1 (or the pseudogene TRBV3-2) to TRBJ2-1, with D uncertain. This CDR3 spans 13 amino acids. Per germline, CDR1 LGHDT and CDR2 YNNKEL (reference sequence). The germline V and J ends were trimmed by 4 bases and 8 bases, with 12 bases remaining between them. CDR3: CASSRKTDDEQFF. The CDR3 bases are TGTGCCAGCAGCCGAAAAACAGACGATGAGCAGTTCTTC.

DNA of the CDR3: TGTGCTAGTGGTTTGAAGAGAGAAGCTTTCTTT. This sequence encodes CASGLKREAFF. The chain couples TRBV12-5 to TRBJ1-1; D ambiguous. V gave up 2 bases and J gave up 8 bases, with 6 bases separating them. The CDR3 runs to 11 residues. Germline values: CDR1 LGHNT, CDR2 FRNRAP.

The chain is built from TRBV11-3 and TRBJ2-1, with TRBD2 identical over 8 bases. Germline V gene data show CDR1 as SGHNT and CDR2 as YENEEA. This CDR3 has 16 amino acids. The trim removed 1 base at V and 2 bases at J, leaving 4 bases unmatched. CDR3 sequence (DNA): TGTGCCAGCAGCTTAGCCAGCGGGGGAGCCTACAATGAGCAGTTCTTC. Protein product: CASSLASGGAYNEQFF.

The chain is built from TRBV29-1 and TRBJ2-7, with 11 positions matching TRBD2. Trimming at V came to 4 bases and at J to 4 bases, leaving 3 bases not matched to a gene. This CDR3 contains 13 residues. In germline, CDR1 is SQVTM, CDR2 ANQGSEA. The CDR3 spells CSVAGTSGYEQYF. In DNA form, the CDR3 reads TGCAGCGTTGCCGGGACTAGCGGATACGAGCAGTACTTC.

The chain links TRBV7-2 to TRBJ2-3, with 10 bases that match TRBD2. The CDR3 loop spans 16 amino acids. Germline assignment: CDR1 SGHTA and CDR2 FQGNSA. V was pared by 5 bases and J by 3 bases, with 8 bases of the junction left unmatched. CDR3 sequence reads: CASSPDSGGPTDTQYF. The CDR3 nucleotides read TGTGCCAGCAGCCCCGATAGCGGGGGGCCTACAGATACGCAGTATTTT.

The chain recombines TRBV4-3 with TRBJ2-3; 7 positions agree with TRBD1. Per germline, CDR1 LGHNA and CDR2 YSLEER. Unmatched junction bases numbered 17, after V lost 0 bases and J lost 5 bases. This CDR3 is 19 amino acids long. CDR3 loop: CASSQEKASRQGVRDTQYF. CDR3 DNA sequence: TGCGCCAGCAGCCAAGAAAAAGCTTCTCGGCAGGGGGTAAGAGATACGCAGTATTTT.

The rearrangement uses TRBV5-5 and TRBJ1-2, with a possible D match to TRBD1 (6 bases). V was pared by 0 bases and J by 8 bases, with 14 bases between. The CDR3 spans 14 residues. CDR1 SGHKS and CDR2 YYEKEE come from the germline V gene (reference sequence). The CDR3 protein is CASSLEQGKGGYTF. For the CDR3, the DNA is TGTGCCAGCAGCTTGGAACAGGGCAAGGGCGGCTACACCTTC.

This chain uses TRBV7-2 with TRBJ2-5, with 7 bases identical to TRBD1. The CDR3 runs 15 residues. The germline V gene encodes CDR1 SGHTA and CDR2 FQGNSA. With V trimmed by 5 bases and J by 2 bases, 8 bases remained unmatched. CDR3 sequence: CASSPARTGQETQYF. Here the CDR3 DNA reads TGTGCCAGCAGCCCAGCCCGGACAGGACAAGAGACCCAGTACTTC.

For the CDR3, the DNA is TGCAGCGTTGAATCCTACGGGGACACTGAAGCTTTCTTT. Translating gives CSVESYGDTEAFF. The V gene is TRBV29-1, the J gene TRBJ1-1; no firm D call. Trimming pared 2 bases from V and 3 bases from J, leaving 10 bases between. The CDR3 loop spans 13 amino acids. The germline V gene encodes CDR1 SQVTM and CDR2 ANQGSEA.

CDR3 sequence (DNA): TGCGCCAGCAGCCAAGATCCACAGGGTGTAACCTACGAGCAGTACTTC. This gives the protein CASSQDPQGVTYEQYF. V and J are TRBV4-1 and TRBJ2-7; D perhaps matches TRBD1 (6 bases). The length of the CDR3 is 16 residues. Germline V CDR1 and CDR2: MGHRA, YSYEKL. V gave up 0 bases and J gave up 2 bases, with 14 bases separating them.

The chain recombines TRBV7-2 with TRBJ2-3; 9 bases map to TRBD2. This CDR3 has 15 amino acids. CDR1 is SGHTA and CDR2 is FQGNSA in the germline V gene. Trimming at V came to 7 bases and at J to 4 bases, leaving 9 bases not matched to a gene. In nucleotides, the CDR3 is TGTGCCAGCAAGGGGCTAGCGGGAAAGCCAGATACGCAGTATTTT. This encodes CASKGLAGKPDTQYF.

The chain is built from TRBV14 and TRBJ2-3, with 9 nucleotides matching TRBD1. The CDR3 spans 20 residues. The J segment lost 5 bases and the V segment lost 4 bases, leaving 22 bases of the junction unmatched. From germline, CDR1 is SGHDN and CDR2 FVKESK. CDR3 region: CASSPGSGQGISTHRDTQYF. Here the CDR3 DNA reads TGTGCCAGCAGCCCAGGGTCAGGACAGGGGATAAGTACTCATAGAGATACGCAGTATTTT. Full variable domain (missing parts from reference TRBV14 and TRBJ2-3): EAGVTQFPSHSVIEKGQTVTLRCDPISGHDNLYWYRRVMGKEIKFLLHFVKESKQDESGMPNNRFLAERTGGTYSTLKVQPAELEDSGVYFCASSPGSGQGISTHRDTQYFGPGTRLTVL.

The genes are TRBV12-5 and TRBJ2-1; D is possibly TRBD1 (6 bases). The CDR3 totals 17 residues. V was shortened by 1 base and J by 7 bases, with 20 bases between the two germline ends. The V gene's germline CDR1 is LGHNT and CDR2 FRNRAP. CDR3 region: CASGLGPLPGTTNEQFF. The CDR3 DNA follows: TGTGCTAGTGGTTTGGGACCCCTCCCCGGGACAACTAATGAGCAGTTCTTC.